Included here is one T cell receptor (beta chain) sequence, with context. Its antigen remains unidentified. In TCRdb, the 5' RACE reads were re-called with MiXCR into one record per CDR3 protein. The repertoire holds about 180,000 distinct CDR3 sequences, roughly 16% seen once, with approximately 2.2% in the top ten. This CDR3 comprises 15 residues. Trimming took off 4 bases at V and 2 bases at J, with 13 bases between the two ends. This sample is part of a study of T-cell memory formation after mild COVID-19. Study-level background: Largely donor-specific TCR clusters were found. Study-level findings and limits: The main location of contracting CD4+ clones was CM and EM, and that of contracting CD8+ clones was EMRA.

The V gene is TRBV12-3 or TRBV12-4, the J gene TRBJ2-3; no clear D gene. The specimen sequenced was PBMCs or a T cell subset sorted from them (not recorded which). The source of this sequence is an adult woman who had mild COVID-19 (a few samples of this study predate the infection). Cell type and time point are not known. The chain's CDR3 is CASSWDGRFTDTQYF. CDR3 nucleotide sequence: TGTGCCAGCAGTTGGGATGGTCGCTTCACAGATACGCAGTATTTT.